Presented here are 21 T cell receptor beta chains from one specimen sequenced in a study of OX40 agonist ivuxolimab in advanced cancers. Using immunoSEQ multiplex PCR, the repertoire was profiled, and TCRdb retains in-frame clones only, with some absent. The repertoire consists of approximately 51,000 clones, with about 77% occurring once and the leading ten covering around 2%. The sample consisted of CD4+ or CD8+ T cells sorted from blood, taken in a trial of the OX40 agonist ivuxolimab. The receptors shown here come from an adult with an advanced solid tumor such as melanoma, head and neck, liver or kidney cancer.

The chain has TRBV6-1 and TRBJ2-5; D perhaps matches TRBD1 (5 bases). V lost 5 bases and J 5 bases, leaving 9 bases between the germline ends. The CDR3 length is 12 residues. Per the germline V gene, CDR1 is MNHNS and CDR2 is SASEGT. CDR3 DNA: TGTGCCAGCAGTAGGACATCGGAGACCCAGTACTTC. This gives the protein CASSRTSETQYF.

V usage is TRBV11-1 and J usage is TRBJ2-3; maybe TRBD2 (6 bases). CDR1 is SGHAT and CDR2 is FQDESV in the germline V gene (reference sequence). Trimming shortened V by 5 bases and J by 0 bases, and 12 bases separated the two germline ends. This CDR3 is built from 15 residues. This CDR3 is CASSRAGRSTDTQYF. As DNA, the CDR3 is TGTGCCAGCAGCCGCGCGGGAAGAAGCACAGATACGCAGTATTTT.

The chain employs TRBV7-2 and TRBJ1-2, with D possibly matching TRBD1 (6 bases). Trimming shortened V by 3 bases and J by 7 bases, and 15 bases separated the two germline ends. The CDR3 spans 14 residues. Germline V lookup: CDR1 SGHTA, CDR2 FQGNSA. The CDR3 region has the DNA TGTGCCAGCAGCTTGTCCAGGGGAAGGCGTGGCTACACCTTC. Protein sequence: CASSLSRGRRGYTF. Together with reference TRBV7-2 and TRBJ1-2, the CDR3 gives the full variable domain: GAGVSQSPSNKVTEKGKDVELRCDPISGHTALYWYRQSLGQGLEFLIYFQGNSAPDKSGLPSDRFSAERTGGSVSTLTIQRTQQEDSAVYLCASSLSRGRRGYTFGSGTRLTVV.

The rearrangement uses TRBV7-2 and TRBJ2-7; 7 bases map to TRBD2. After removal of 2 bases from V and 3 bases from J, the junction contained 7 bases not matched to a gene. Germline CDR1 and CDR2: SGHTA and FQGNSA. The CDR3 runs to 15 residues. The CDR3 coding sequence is TGTGCCAGCAGCTTAACCCGGGAGGACTACTACGAGCAGTACTTC. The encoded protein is CASSLTREDYYEQYF.

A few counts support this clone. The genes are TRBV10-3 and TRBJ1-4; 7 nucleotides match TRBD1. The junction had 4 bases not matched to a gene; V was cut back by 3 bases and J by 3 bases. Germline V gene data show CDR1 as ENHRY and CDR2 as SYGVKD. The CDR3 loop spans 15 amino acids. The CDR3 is CAISDRTGANEKLFF. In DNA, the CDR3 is TGTGCCATCAGTGACCGGACAGGTGCTAATGAAAAACTGTTTTTT.

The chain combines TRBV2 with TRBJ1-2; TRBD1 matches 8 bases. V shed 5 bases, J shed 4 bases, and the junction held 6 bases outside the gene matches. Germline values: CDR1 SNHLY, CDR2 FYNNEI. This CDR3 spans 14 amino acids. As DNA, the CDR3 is TGTGCCAGCAGTCCTGGACAGGGTTTCTATGGCTACACCTTC. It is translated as CASSPGQGFYGYTF.

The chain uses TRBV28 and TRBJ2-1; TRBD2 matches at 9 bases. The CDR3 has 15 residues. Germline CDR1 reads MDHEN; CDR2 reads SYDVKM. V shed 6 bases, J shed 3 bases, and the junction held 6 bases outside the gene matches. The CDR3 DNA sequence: TGTGCCAGCAGATTAGCGGGAGCAAACTACAATGAGCAGTTCTTC. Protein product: CASRLAGANYNEQFF.

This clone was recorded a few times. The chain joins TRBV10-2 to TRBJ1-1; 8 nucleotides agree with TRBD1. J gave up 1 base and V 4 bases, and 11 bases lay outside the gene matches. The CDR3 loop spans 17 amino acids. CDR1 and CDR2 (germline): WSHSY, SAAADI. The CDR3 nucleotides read TGCGCCAGCAGTGCGCGAGCAGGGGGCGCGAGGAACACTGAAGCTTTCTTT. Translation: CASSARAGGARNTEAFF.

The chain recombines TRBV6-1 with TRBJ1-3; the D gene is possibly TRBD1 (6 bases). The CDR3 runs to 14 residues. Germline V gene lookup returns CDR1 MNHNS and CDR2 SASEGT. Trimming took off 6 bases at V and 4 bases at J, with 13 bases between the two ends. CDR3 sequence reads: CASRANRAGNTIYF. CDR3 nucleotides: TGTGCCAGCAGAGCAAACAGGGCCGGAAACACCATATATTTT.

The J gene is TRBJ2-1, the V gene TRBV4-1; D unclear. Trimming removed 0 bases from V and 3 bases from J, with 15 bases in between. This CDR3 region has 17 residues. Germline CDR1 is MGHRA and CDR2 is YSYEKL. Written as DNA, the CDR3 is TGCGCCAGCAGCCAAGAAAAAGCGTCGACTTTCTACAATGAGCAGTTCTTC. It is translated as CASSQEKASTFYNEQFF.

CDR3: CASREGSGGGETQYF. In nucleotides, the CDR3 is TGCGCCAGCAGGGAGGGCTCCGGTGGGGGAGAGACCCAGTACTTC. The chain is built from TRBV5-1 and TRBJ2-5; D perhaps matches TRBD2 (6 bases). The CDR3 is 15 amino acids. Germline V gene sequence: CDR1 SGHRS, CDR2 YFSETQ. Trimming cost V 5 bases and J 4 bases, with 18 bases left between them.

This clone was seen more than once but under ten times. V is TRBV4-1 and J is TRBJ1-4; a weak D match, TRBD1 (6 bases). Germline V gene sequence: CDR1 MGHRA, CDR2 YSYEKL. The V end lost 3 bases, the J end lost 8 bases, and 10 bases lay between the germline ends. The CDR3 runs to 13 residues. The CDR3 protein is CASSQGTTEKLFF. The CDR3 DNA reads TGCGCCAGCAGCCAGGGGACAACGGAAAAACTGTTTTTT.

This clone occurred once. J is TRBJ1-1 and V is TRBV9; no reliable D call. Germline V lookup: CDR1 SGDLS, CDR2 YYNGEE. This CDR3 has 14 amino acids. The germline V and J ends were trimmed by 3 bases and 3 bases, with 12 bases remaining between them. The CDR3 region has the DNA TGTGCCAGCAGCGCAAGGGTATTGGACACTGAAGCTTTCTTT. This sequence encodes CASSARVLDTEAFF.

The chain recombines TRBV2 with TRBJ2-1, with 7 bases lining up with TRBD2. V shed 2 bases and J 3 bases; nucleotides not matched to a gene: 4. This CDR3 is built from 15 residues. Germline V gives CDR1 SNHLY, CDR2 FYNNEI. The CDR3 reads CASSERASGYNEQFF. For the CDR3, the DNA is TGTGCCAGCAGTGAACGGGCTAGCGGCTACAATGAGCAGTTCTTC.

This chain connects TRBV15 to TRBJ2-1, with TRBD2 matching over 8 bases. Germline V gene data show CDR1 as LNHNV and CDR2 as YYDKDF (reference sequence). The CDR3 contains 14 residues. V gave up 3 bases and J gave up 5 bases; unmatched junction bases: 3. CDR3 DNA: TGTGCCACCAGCAGCAGGACTAGCAACAATGAGCAGTTCTTC. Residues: CATSSRTSNNEQFF. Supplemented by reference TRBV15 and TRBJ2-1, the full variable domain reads DAMVIQNPRYQVTQFGKPVTLSCSQTLNHNVMYWYQQKSSQAPKLLFHYYDKDFNNEADTPDNFQSRRPNTSFCFLDIRSPGLGDTAMYLCATSSRTSNNEQFFGPGTRLTVL.

CDR3: CASDAGSRSIQYF. In DNA form, the CDR3 reads TGTGCCAGCGACGCAGGGTCTCGAAGCATTCAGTACTTC. The V and J genes are TRBV19 and TRBJ2-4; tentatively, D is TRBD1 (5 bases). V lost 9 bases, J lost 9 bases, and 18 bases lay in between. CDR1 is LNHDA and CDR2 is SQIVND in the germline V gene (reference sequence). The CDR3 runs 13 residues. Complete variable domain (other parts from reference TRBV19 and TRBJ2-4): DGGITQSPKYLFRKEGQNVTLSCEQNLNHDAMYWYRQDPGQGLRLIYYSQIVNDFQKGDIAEGYSVSREKKESFPLTVTSAQKNPTAFYLCASDAGSRSIQYFGAGTRLSVL.

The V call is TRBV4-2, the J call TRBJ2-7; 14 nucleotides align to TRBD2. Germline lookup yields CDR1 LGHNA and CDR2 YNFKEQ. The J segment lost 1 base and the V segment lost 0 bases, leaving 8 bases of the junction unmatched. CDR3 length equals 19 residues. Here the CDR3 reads CASSQDGLAGGSVSYEQYF. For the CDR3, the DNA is TGTGCCAGCAGCCAAGATGGACTAGCGGGAGGTTCGGTTTCCTACGAGCAGTACTTC.

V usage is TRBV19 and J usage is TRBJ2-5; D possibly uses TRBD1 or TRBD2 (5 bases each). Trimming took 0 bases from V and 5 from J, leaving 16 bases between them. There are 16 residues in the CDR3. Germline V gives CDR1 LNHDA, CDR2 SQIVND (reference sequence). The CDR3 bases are TGTGCCAGTAGTATAGATCTCGGGGCATTTAGGGAGACCCAGTACTTC. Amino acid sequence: CASSIDLGAFRETQYF.

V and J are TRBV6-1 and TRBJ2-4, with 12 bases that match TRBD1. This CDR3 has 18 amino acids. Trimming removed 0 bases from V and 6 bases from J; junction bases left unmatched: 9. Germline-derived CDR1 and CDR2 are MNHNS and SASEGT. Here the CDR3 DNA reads TGTGCCAGCAGTGAAGCATGGGACAGGGGGCGCCTTTTAAACATTCAGTACTTC. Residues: CASSEAWDRGRLLNIQYF.

The CDR3 DNA reads as TGTGCCAGCAGCAGGGTGCTAGCGGGAGGTAGGAAGACCGGGGAGCTGTTTTTT. Translated, it gives CASSRVLAGGRKTGELFF. The chain joins TRBV5-4 to TRBJ2-2; 11 nucleotides match TRBD2. The CDR3 runs 18 residues. With 4 bases clipped from V and 5 bases from J, the junction kept 13 bases outside the gene matches. Germline CDR1 and CDR2: SGHNT and YYREEE (reference sequence). The full variable domain, completed using reference TRBV5-4 and TRBJ2-2, is ETGVTQSPTHLIKTRGQQVTLRCSSQSGHNTVSWYQQALGQGPQFIFQYYREEENGRGNFPPRFSGLQFPNYSSELNVNALELDDSALYLCASSRVLAGGRKTGELFFGEGSRLTVL.

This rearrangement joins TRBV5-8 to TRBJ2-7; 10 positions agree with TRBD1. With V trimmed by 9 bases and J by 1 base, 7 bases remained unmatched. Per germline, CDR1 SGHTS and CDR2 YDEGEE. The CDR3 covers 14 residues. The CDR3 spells CATLRQGASYEQYF. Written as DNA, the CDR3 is TGTGCCACCCTCAGACAGGGGGCGTCCTACGAGCAGTACTTC.